This T cell receptor delta chain stems from a study of Vδ1+ human thymocytes. The template was reverse-transcribed extracted RNA. Multiplex PCR used pooled V-gene forward primers and a constant-region reverse primer to amplify CDR3s. TCRdb re-called the multiplex PCR reads with CATT. Among approximately 25,000 delta-chain clones listed, 7.4% were seen once. The germline V gene encodes CDR1 TSWWSYY and CDR2 QGS. J was trimmed by 0 bases and V by 3 bases; bases with no gene match: 15. The CDR3 is made up of 19 amino acids. A remark on this clone: Its antigen is not identified.

Whole-study results and caveats: Thymic TRG and TRD repertoires appeared highly polyclonal, with Gaussian CDR3 length distributions. Despite high sort purity, 20% to 25% of thymic T cell receptor delta sequences were Vdelta2.

The rearrangement links TRDV1 to TRDJ1; TRDD2 aligns across 8 bases. Material: Vdelta1+ gamma-delta thymocytes from the thymus. The subset is: FACS-sorted CD3+ TCRalphabeta- TCRVdelta1+ TCRVdelta2- thymocytes. The origin of this receptor is a girl in the first two years of life who had congenital heart surgery. Here the CDR3 DNA reads TGTGCTCTTGGGGACTGGCTTCCTACCCTGGAGTCGTACACCGATAAACTCATCTTT. It encodes CALGDWLPTLESYTDKLIF.